This TCR beta chain came from a study of blood T cell repertoires in COVID-19. Study-level information: Whether acute or convalescent, the COVID-19 samples came from the United States, Italy and Spain.

Germline V gene lookup returns CDR1 SGHVS and CDR2 FQNEAQ. V dropped 4 bases and J dropped 8 bases, with 11 bases sitting between them. There are 12 residues in the CDR3. Here immunoSEQ multiplex PCR was the method, and the copy in TCRdb shows in-frame clones only, minus some. Of 200,000 to 300,000 clones listed, more than 85% were seen once; the top ten hold about 2.5%. The chain carries TRBV7-8 and TRBJ1-1; unclear D gene. Sequences were obtained from peripheral blood. This TCR came from a person between 18 and 30 years old with COVID-19, enrolled during active disease. In nucleotides, the CDR3 is TGTGCCAGCAGCTCTTTTTTTCTAGAAGCTTTCTTT. It encodes CASSSFFLEAFF.